Listed here are 9 T cell receptor beta chains from one sample, sequenced in a study of identical twins. TCRdb reprocessed the 5' RACE reads via MiXCR and lists one record per CDR3 protein. Among some 210,000 distinct CDR3 sequences, 15% to 20% were seen once, and the ten largest hold 35% to 45%. This sample was shared with a second study, whose subject was T cells expressing NK-cell markers.

The sample taken for sequencing was CD8+ T cells sorted from blood. The receptor set was obtained from a woman aged 18-35 years in good health.

This clonotype was found once. The chain links TRBV5-4 to TRBJ2-7, with D possibly TRBD1 on 5 matching bases. The V gene lost 7 bases and the J gene lost 3 bases, with 14 bases spanning the gap. The CDR3 is 13 residues long. CDR1 and CDR2 (germline): SGHNT, YYREEE (reference sequence). The CDR3 spells CASGPRGLYEQYF. The CDR3, as DNA: TGTGCCAGCGGCCCTAGGGGCCTCTACGAGCAGTACTTC.

The V and J genes are TRBV7-8 and TRBJ2-2, with 8 bases identical to TRBD2. Germline V CDR1 and CDR2: SGHVS, FQNEAQ. There are 15 residues in the CDR3. J gave up 7 bases and V 0 bases, and 4 bases lay outside the gene matches. The CDR3 DNA sequence: TGTGCCAGCAGCTTAGCGGACGGGGGGGGCGGGGAGCTGTTTTTT. Its translation is CASSLADGGGGELFF.

The sample holds a few counts of this clonotype. The chain carries TRBV7-8 and TRBJ2-1; no clear D. Germline lookup yields CDR1 SGHVS and CDR2 FQNEAQ. V was trimmed by 5 bases and J by 3 bases, leaving 20 bases between them. CDR3 length: 17 amino acids. CDR3: CASSPTFATTVYNEQFF. CDR3 nucleotide sequence: TGTGCCAGCAGCCCCACCTTCGCTACAACCGTCTACAATGAGCAGTTCTTC.

This sequence joins TRBV20-1 and TRBJ2-7, with 8 bases matching TRBD2. The CDR3 is 15 amino acids. From germline, CDR1 is DFQATT and CDR2 SNEGSKA (reference sequence). The V gene end was trimmed by 6 bases and the J gene end by 2 bases; junction bases not matched to a gene: 12. The CDR3 region has the DNA TGCAGTGCGTCGGGACTAGACCCCAGCCCCTACGAGCAGTACTTC. This gives the protein CSASGLDPSPYEQYF.

This clonotype was counted only a few times. V is TRBV11-1 and J is TRBJ2-1, with unresolved D. CDR3 length: 12 amino acids. The V end was cut by 5 bases, the J end by 8 bases, with 10 bases between. Germline V CDR1 and CDR2: SGHAT, FQDESV (reference sequence). The CDR3 nucleotides are TGTGCCAGCAGCCCTAGTTCGGATGAGCAGTTCTTC. Amino acids: CASSPSSDEQFF.

The J gene is TRBJ2-3, the V gene TRBV13; D is uncertain. Germline lookup yields CDR1 PRHDT and CDR2 FYEKMQ (reference sequence). This CDR3 has 14 amino acids. V was cut by 1 base and J by 5 bases, with 10 bases left in between. The CDR3 loop is CASSLVTGLDTQYF. CDR3 nucleotide sequence: TGTGCCAGCAGCTTAGTGACCGGATTAGATACGCAGTATTTT.

The genes are TRBV21-1 and TRBJ2-7; the table's D call of TRBD2 was not tested on the DNA. TRBV21-1 is deemed a pseudogene. The CDR3 covers 17 residues. The CDR3 reads CASSNLPWDCLFYEQYF. The DNA for the CDR3 is TGTGCCAGCAGCAACCTTCCCTGGGACTGTCTTTTCTACGAGCAGTACTTC.

The rearrangement joins TRBV3-1 to TRBJ2-5; possibly TRBD2 for D (5 bases). The V end was cut by 0 bases, the J end by 5 bases, with 13 bases between. The germline V gene has CDR1 LGHDT and CDR2 YNNKEL (reference sequence). The CDR3 totals 15 residues. In nucleotides, the CDR3 is TGTGCCAGCAGCCAAGAATTCGAGAGGAGGGAGACCCAGTACTTC. It yields the protein CASSQEFERRETQYF.

This rearrangement joins TRBV9 to TRBJ2-3, with D possibly being TRBD1 (5 bases). CDR3 length equals 15 residues. The V end lost 1 base, the J end lost 3 bases, and 12 bases lay between the germline ends. Germline values: CDR1 SGDLS, CDR2 YYNGEE. Written as DNA, the CDR3 is TGTGCCAGCAGCGTACAAGGGGCCCTAACAGATACGCAGTATTTT. Translating it yields CASSVQGALTDTQYF.